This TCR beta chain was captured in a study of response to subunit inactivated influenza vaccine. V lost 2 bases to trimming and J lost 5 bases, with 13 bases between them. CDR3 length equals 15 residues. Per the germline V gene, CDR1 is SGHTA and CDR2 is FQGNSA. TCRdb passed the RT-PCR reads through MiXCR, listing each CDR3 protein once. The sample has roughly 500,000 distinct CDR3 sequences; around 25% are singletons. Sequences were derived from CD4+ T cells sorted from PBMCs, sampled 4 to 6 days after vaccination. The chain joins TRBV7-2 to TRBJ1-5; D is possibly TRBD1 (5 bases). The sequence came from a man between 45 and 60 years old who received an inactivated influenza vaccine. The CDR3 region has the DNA TGTGCCAGCAGCTTATCACGGGGCTCTCATCAGCCCCAGCATTTT. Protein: CASSLSRGSHQPQHF.